This T cell receptor (beta chain) was captured in a study of blood T cells in healthy people across ages. The donors, all healthy, were Caucasians living in Russia, aged 6 to 90. Per individual sample, total RNA of at least 5 micrograms was extracted. Through a sample-barcoded 5' primer and a J-beta primer mix, a second PCR was run for roughly 6 to 12 cycles. A template-switch adaptor containing 12 random nucleotides labeled each cDNA molecule. TCRdb passed the 5' RACE reads through MiXCR, listing each CDR3 protein once. The profile shows about 830,000 distinct CDR3 sequences, approximately 59% of them singletons. Per the germline V gene, CDR1 is SGDLS and CDR2 is YYNGEE. The CDR3 is 14 amino acids. On this clonotype itself: Its antigen remains unidentified. One base away lies a much larger clone, so this may be a sequencing read error.

General observations from the study: No one knew whether donors had CMV, which possibly confounded expanded clonotype changes.

The sequencing sample was made of blood. This chain joins TRBV9 and TRBJ1-4; no clear D gene. This sequence was found in a man aged 25-45 years in good health. The CDR3 is CANSVNTADEKLFF. In DNA form, the CDR3 reads TGTGCCAACAGCGTAAACACGGCGGATGAAAAACTGTTTTTT.